One sample yielded the 8 T cell receptor beta chains listed below, sequenced in a study of T cell responses to AZD1222 COVID-19 vaccine. Assay: immunoSEQ multiplex PCR; the TCRdb copy retains only in-frame clones and omits some. In the table there are around 99,000 clones, about 85% of which are singletons. This specimen consisted of peripheral blood, obtained 28 days after the second AZD1222 dose. The receptors derive from an adult who received the AZD1222 COVID-19 vaccine.

V is TRBV5-4 and J is TRBJ1-1, with TRBD1 as a possible D gene (5 bases). Looked up from germline, CDR1 is SGHNT and CDR2 is YYREEE (reference sequence). V gave up 3 bases and J gave up 0 bases, with 15 bases separating them. This CDR3 has 16 amino acids. The CDR3 region is CASSSRRGNMNTEAFF. In DNA, the CDR3 is TGTGCCAGCAGCTCCCGCCGGGGGAATATGAACACTGAAGCTTTCTTT. The full variable domain, rest sourced from reference TRBV5-4 and TRBJ1-1, is ETGVTQSPTHLIKTRGQQVTLRCSSQSGHNTVSWYQQALGQGPQFIFQYYREEENGRGNFPPRFSGLQFPNYSSELNVNALELDDSALYLCASSSRRGNMNTEAFFGQGTRLTVV.

The CDR3 DNA reads TGTGCCAGCAGCTTGGTCAGCACTGAAGCTTTCTTT. It yields the protein CASSLVSTEAFF. The chain is built from TRBV5-6 and TRBJ1-1; D remains ambiguous. This CDR3 is 12 amino acids long. V was cut by 0 bases and J by 4 bases, with 4 bases left in between. Germline loops: CDR1 SGHDT, CDR2 YYEEEE.

V is TRBV27 and J is TRBJ2-1, with 13 bases fitting TRBD2. The germline CDR1 and CDR2 sequences are MNHEY and SMNVEV (reference sequence). With V trimmed by 2 bases and J by 1 base, 2 bases remained unmatched. The CDR3 loop spans 17 amino acids. This CDR3 is CASSLTSGGASYNEQFF. CDR3 bases: TGTGCCAGCAGTTTAACTAGCGGGGGGGCTTCCTACAATGAGCAGTTCTTC.

This rearrangement joins TRBV3-1 (or the pseudogene TRBV3-2) to TRBJ1-1, with a tentative D call TRBD1 (6 bases). This CDR3 comprises 13 residues. Trimming took off 7 bases at V and 4 bases at J, with 13 bases between the two ends. CDR1 is LGHDT and CDR2 is YNNKEL in the germline V gene (reference sequence). CDR3 sequence reads: CASIQGGGTEAFF. CDR3 DNA: TGTGCCAGCATACAGGGAGGGGGCACTGAAGCTTTCTTT.

To note about this clone: The identical CDR3 is also encoded by other nucleotide sequences in the sample. The chain uses TRBV27 and TRBJ1-5; TRBD1 might be the D (6 bases). This CDR3 is 13 amino acids long. Per germline, CDR1 MNHEY and CDR2 SMNVEV (reference sequence). V lost 6 bases and J lost 7, with 13 bases in between. CDR3 in amino acids: CASSLGGGQPQHF. CDR3 in DNA: TGTGCCAGCAGCCTGGGGGGGGGCCAGCCCCAGCATTTT.

The chain joins TRBV27 to TRBJ2-3, with 10 bases aligning to TRBD2. Looked up from germline, CDR1 is MNHEY and CDR2 is SMNVEV (reference sequence). CDR3 length: 15 amino acids. J lost 5 bases, V lost 4 bases, and 6 bases had no gene match. The CDR3: CASSSASGGGDTQYF. For the CDR3, the DNA is TGTGCCAGCAGTTCCGCTAGCGGGGGAGGAGATACGCAGTATTTT.

This clone was observed once. This rearrangement joins TRBV10-3 to TRBJ2-1, with D tentatively TRBD2 (6 bases). V was clipped by 2 bases and J by 7 bases, with 12 bases between them. From germline, CDR1 is ENHRY and CDR2 SYGVKD. The CDR3 runs to 14 residues. CDR3 nucleotide sequence: TGTGCCATCAGTGAGGGCGGGACTCCGAATGAGCAGTTCTTC. Translated: CAISEGGTPNEQFF.

This rearrangement joins TRBV2 to TRBJ2-1; 7 bases map to TRBD1. V was clipped by 6 bases and J by 7 bases; unmatched bases: 6. The CDR3 consists of 13 residues. The germline gives CDR1 SNHLY, CDR2 FYNNEI. The CDR3 DNA reads as TGTGCCAGCAGGGGGTCAGGGGGAAATGAGCAGTTCTTC. As protein: CASRGSGGNEQFF.